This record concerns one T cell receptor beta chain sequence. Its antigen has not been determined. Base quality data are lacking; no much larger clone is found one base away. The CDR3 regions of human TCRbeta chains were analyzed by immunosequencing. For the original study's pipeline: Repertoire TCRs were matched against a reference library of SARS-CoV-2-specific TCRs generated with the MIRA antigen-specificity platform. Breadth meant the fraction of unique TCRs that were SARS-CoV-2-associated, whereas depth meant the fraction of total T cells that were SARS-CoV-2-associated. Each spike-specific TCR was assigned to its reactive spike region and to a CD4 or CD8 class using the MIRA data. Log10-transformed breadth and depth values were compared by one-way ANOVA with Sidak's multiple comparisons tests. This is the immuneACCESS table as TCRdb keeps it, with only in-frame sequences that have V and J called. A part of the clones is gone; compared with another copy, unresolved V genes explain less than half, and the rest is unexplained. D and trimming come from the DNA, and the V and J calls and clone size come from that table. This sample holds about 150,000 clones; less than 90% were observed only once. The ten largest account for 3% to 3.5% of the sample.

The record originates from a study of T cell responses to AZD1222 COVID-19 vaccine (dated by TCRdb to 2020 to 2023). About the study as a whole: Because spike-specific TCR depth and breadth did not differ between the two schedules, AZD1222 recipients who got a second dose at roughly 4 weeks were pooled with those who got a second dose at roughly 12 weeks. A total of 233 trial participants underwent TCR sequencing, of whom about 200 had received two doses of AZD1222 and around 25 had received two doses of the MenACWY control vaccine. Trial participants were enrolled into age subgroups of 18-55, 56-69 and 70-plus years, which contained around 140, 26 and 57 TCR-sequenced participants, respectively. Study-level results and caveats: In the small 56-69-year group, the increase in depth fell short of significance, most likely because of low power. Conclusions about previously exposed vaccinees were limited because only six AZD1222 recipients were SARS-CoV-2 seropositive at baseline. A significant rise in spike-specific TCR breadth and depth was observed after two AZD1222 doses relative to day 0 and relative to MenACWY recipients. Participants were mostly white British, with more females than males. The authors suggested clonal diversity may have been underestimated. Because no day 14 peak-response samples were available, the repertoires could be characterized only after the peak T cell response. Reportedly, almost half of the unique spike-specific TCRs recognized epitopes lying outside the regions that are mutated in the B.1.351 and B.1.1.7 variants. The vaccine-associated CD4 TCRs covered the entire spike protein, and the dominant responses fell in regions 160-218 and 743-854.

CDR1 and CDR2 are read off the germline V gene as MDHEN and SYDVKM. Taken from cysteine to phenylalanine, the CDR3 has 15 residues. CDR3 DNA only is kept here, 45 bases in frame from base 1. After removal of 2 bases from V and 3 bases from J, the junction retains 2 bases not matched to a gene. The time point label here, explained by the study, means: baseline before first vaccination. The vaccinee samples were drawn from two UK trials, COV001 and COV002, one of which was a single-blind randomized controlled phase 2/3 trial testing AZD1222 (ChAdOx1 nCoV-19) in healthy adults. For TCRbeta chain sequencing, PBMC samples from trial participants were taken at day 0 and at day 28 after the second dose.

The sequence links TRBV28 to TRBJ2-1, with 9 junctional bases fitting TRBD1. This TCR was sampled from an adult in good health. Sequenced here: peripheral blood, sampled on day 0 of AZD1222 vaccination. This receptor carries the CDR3 CASSLAGQGYNEQFF. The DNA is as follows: TGTGCCAGCAGTTTAGCGGGACAGGGCTACAATGAGCAGTTCTTC.